These T cell receptor beta chains were read from a single sample in a study of cytomegalovirus exposure and HLA in healthy donors. The assay was immunoSEQ multiplex PCR, and TCRdb's table has in-frame clones only and misses some. The sample records more than 45,000 clones, roughly 89% being singletons. The sequenced material came from PBMCs. These receptors all come from a woman aged 18-30 years in good health and CMV-seronegative. Each CDR3 is given with its conserved first and last residue. Each record gives: clone size, J gene, D gene, V gene, CDR3 DNA, CDR3 protein. D genes are given only for firm matches. Rows give clone size only sometimes, using once, few, many, or a class for an expanded clone.

- | TRBJ1-2 | TRBD1 | TRBV19 | TGTGCCAGTAGTCCGGACAGGGGGCTGATTGGCTACACCTTC | CASSPDRGLIGYTF
many | TRBJ2-7 | - | TRBV9 | TGTGCCAGCAGCGTAGGAGACAGCCCAACCTACGAGCAGTACTTC | CASSVGDSPTYEQYF
- | TRBJ1-5 | - | TRBV4-3 | TGCGCCAGCAGCCCCGCAGGGAGGAATGGTTATCAGCCCCAGCATTTT | CASSPAGRNGYQPQHF
once | TRBJ1-1 | TRBD1 | TRBV30 | TGTGCCACCAGGGGGACGAACACTGAAGCTTTCTTT | CATRGTNTEAFF
- | TRBJ2-7 | - | TRBV5-1 | TGCGCCAGCAGCCCGGGTGACCACTCCTACGAGCAGTACTTC | CASSPGDHSYEQYF
- | TRBJ1-5 | TRBD1 | TRBV5-8 | TGTGCCAGCAGAGCGATGGGACAGAGCAATCAGCCCCAGCATTTT | CASRAMGQSNQPQHF
- | TRBJ2-1 | - | TRBV7-9 | TGTGCCAGCAGCTTAGGGGTTTCGGCGGGATATACCTACAATGAGCAGTTCTTC | CASSLGVSAGYTYNEQFF
- | TRBJ2-1 | TRBD1 | TRBV5-1 | TGCGCCAGCAGCACGGGACAGGGGTCCTACAATGAGCAGTTCTTC | CASSTGQGSYNEQFF
- | TRBJ2-7 | - | TRBV19 | TGTGCCAGTAGTCTGGGGGGTAAGGGCTACGAGCAGTACTTC | CASSLGGKGYEQYF
- | TRBJ1-1 | TRBD1 | TRBV11-3 | TGTGCCAGCAGCTTAGGCGGACAGGTCACTGAAGCTTTCTTT | CASSLGGQVTEAFF
- | TRBJ2-1 | TRBD2 | TRBV5-1 | TGCGCCAGCAGCTTGGACGGACTAGCGGGGGGAGAGCAGTTCTTC | CASSLDGLAGGEQFF
- | TRBJ1-2 | TRBD1 | TRBV29-1 | TGCAGCGCCGAACGCCCGACAGGGGACTATGGCTACACCTTC | CSAERPTGDYGYTF
- | TRBJ1-2 | - | TRBV5-6 | TGTGCCAGCAGCTTGTCAACAGGGTACGCCACCTTC | CASSLSTGYATF
- | TRBJ2-1 | TRBD2 | TRBV27 | TGTGCCAGCAGTTTTCGGCGGGAGGGGGCCTACAATGAGCAGTTCTTC | CASSFRREGAYNEQFF
- | TRBJ1-1 | - | TRBV7-8 | TGTGCCAGCAGCTCGTTCAGGAAAACACCTGAAGCTTTCTTT | CASSSFRKTPEAFF
- | TRBJ2-1 | - | TRBV19 | TGTGCCAGTAGTAGCGGTTTAGGCAATGAGCAGTTCTTC | CASSSGLGNEQFF
- | TRBJ2-5 | - | TRBV25-1 | TGTGCCAGCAGTGTAGCGGAAGAGACCCAGTACTTC | CASSVAEETQYF
- | TRBJ2-7 | TRBD2 | TRBV5-1 | TGCGCCAGCAGCTTGGCCAATTGGAGCGGGAGCTACGAGCAGTACTTC | CASSLANWSGSYEQYF
- | TRBJ2-7 | TRBD1 | TRBV4-1 | TGCGCCAGCAGCCAAACGACAGGGGCCCCCTACGAGCAGTACTTC | CASSQTTGAPYEQYF
- | TRBJ2-2 | TRBD1 | TRBV7-9 | TGTGCCAGCAGCTTTCCAGGGGGCGTTGAAACCGGGGAGCTGTTTTTT | CASSFPGGVETGELFF
- | TRBJ1-2 | TRBD1 | TRBV28 | TGTGCCAGCAGCCTCGACAGGGGTCGGGCTAACTATGGCTACACCTTC | CASSLDRGRANYGYTF
- | TRBJ2-3 | - | TRBV6-1 | TGTGCCAGCACCCTAGATGGGGCGGGGAATACGCAGTATTTT | CASTLDGAGNTQYF
- | TRBJ2-3 | - | TRBV14 | TGTGCCAGCAGCGCTGCTCCGGGAGCGTCGTTAGATACGCAGTATTTT | CASSAAPGASLDTQYF
- | TRBJ2-3 | TRBD2 | TRBV4-1 | TGCGCCAGCAGCCGCAAACTAGCGGGGCGGGATGGCACAGATACGCAGTATTTT | CASSRKLAGRDGTDTQYF
- | TRBJ2-7 | TRBD2 | TRBV12-5 | TGTGCTAGTGGTTTGGCGGGGGGGGGAAACTACGAGCAGTACTTC | CASGLAGGGNYEQYF
- | TRBJ2-1 | - | TRBV9 | TGTGCCAGCAGCGTCACCACAGGATCCCAGTTCTTC | CASSVTTGSQFF
- | TRBJ1-2 | - | TRBV29-1 | TGCAGCGTTGGTTCGCGGCTAAACTATGGCTACACCTTC | CSVGSRLNYGYTF
- | TRBJ2-5 | TRBD2 | TRBV7-6 | TGTGCCAGCAGCCGTAGCGGGGGGGCTCAAGAGACCCAGTACTTC | CASSRSGGAQETQYF
few | TRBJ1-4 | - | TRBV6-1 | TGTGCCAGTCAGTCCCCTAATGAAAAACTGTTTTTT | CASQSPNEKLFF
- | TRBJ2-7 | - | TRBV10-3 | TGTGCCATCAGTGACCAAGCGTGGGAGCAGTACTTC | CAISDQAWEQYF
- | TRBJ1-2 | TRBD1 | TRBV28 | TGTGCCAGCAGTTCTCCGACAGGGGGCGGGTATGGCTACACCTTC | CASSSPTGGGYGYTF
once | TRBJ2-7 | TRBD2 | TRBV6-5 | TGTGCCAGCAGTTATAGCGGGGTCTCCTACGAGCAGTACTTC | CASSYSGVSYEQYF
- | TRBJ2-3 | - | TRBV27 | TGTGCCAGCAGTTCTTACACAGGGTCGGGGACAGATACGCAGTATTTT | CASSSYTGSGTDTQYF
- | TRBJ2-7 | TRBD1 | TRBV19 | TGTGCCAGTAGTAAAAGACAGGGAAGGTTGGGAGACTACGAGCAGTACTTC | CASSKRQGRLGDYEQYF
- | TRBJ1-2 | TRBD1 | TRBV5-1 | TGCGCCAGCACCCTGACAGGGGAGGGCTATGGCTACACCTTC | CASTLTGEGYGYTF